What follows is one T cell receptor (beta chain) and its context. The source of the sample is a study of shared clonotypes between healthy human individuals. CDR3 size: 16 residues. Trimming removed 3 bases from V and 12 bases from J, with 24 bases in between. The germline V gene has CDR1 MGHRA and CDR2 YSYEKL. The repertoire was sequenced with immunoSEQ multiplex PCR; TCRdb's copy has only in-frame clones and lacks some. The sample includes millions of clones, roughly 91% seen only once; the top ten take roughly 1.7%. Only CD45RO-negative cells positively selected for CCR7 counted as naive CD8 cells, so terminally differentiated effector memory CD45RA+ cells were excluded.

This chain joins TRBV4-1 and TRBJ2-1; D could derive from TRBD1 or TRBD2 (10 bases each). The TCR was taken from a man aged 18 to 29 in good health. Some clones in this sample may be carry-over from other donors' samples. Sequencing input: naive CD8+ T cells from PBMCs. The CDR3 DNA follows: TGCGCCAGCAGCCATGGAGGAACTAGCGGGGACAGGGGGCAGTTCTTC. Its translation: CASSHGGTSGDRGQFF.